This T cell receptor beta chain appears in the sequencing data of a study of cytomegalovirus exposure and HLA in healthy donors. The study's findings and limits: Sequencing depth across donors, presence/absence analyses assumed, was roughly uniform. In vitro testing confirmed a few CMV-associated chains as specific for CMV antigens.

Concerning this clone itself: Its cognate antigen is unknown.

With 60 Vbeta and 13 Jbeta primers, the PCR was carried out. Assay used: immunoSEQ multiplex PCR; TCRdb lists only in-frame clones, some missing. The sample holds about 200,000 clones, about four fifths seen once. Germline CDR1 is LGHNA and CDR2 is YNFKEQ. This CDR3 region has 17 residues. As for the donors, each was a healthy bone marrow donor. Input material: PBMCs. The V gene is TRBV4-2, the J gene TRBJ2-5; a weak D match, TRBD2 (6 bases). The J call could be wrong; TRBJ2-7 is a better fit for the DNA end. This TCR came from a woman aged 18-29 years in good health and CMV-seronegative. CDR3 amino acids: CASSHKSSVAVSYEQYF. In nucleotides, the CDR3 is TGTGCCAGCAGCCATAAATCCTCGGTAGCGGTCTCCTACGAGCAGTACTTC.